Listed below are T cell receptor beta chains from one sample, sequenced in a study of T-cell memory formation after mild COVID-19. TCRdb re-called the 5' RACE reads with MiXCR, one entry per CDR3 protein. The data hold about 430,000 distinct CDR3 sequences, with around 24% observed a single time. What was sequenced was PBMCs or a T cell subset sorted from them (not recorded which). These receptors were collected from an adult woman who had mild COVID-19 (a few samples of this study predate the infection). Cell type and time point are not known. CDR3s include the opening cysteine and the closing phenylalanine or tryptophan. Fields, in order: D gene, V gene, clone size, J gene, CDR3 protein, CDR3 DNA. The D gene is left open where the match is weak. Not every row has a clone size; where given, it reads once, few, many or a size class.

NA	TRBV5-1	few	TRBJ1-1	CASSLGYDTEAFF	TGCGCCAGCAGCTTGGGATATGACACTGAAGCTTTCTTT
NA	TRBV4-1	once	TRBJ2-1	CASSPGQSPYNEQFF	TGCGCCAGCAGCCCCGGCCAGTCCCCCTACAATGAGCAGTTCTTC
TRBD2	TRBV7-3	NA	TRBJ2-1	CASSDQTSGLYNEQFF	TGTGCCAGCAGCGACCAGACTAGCGGCCTTTACAATGAGCAGTTCTTC
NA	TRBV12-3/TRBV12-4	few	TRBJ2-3	CASSFFPDTQYF	TGTGCCAGCAGTTTTTTCCCAGATACGCAGTATTTT
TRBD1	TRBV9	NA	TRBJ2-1	CASSPRTVTQGDEQFF	TGTGCCAGCAGCCCCCGGACAGTCACACAGGGGGATGAGCAGTTCTTC
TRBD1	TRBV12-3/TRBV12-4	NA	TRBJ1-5	CASSFSGGRQPQHF	TGTGCCAGCAGCTTTTCAGGGGGCCGTCAGCCCCAGCATTTT
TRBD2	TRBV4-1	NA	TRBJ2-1	CASSQEVGLVYNEQFF	TGCGCCAGCAGCCAAGAAGTCGGACTAGTGTACAATGAGCAGTTCTTC
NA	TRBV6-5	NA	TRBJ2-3	CASSGVGTDTQYF	TGTGCCAGCAGCGGGGTCGGTACAGATACGCAGTATTTT
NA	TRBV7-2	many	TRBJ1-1	CASSPRLNTEAFF	TGTGCCAGCAGCCCCCGGCTGAACACTGAAGCTTTCTTT
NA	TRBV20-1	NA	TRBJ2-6	CSADIQESSGANVLTF	TGCAGCGCGGACATTCAGGAAAGCTCTGGGGCCAACGTCCTGACTTTC
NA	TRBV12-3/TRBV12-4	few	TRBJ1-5	CASSGTGTRQPQHF	TGTGCCAGCAGTGGGACGGGAACCCGGCAGCCCCAGCATTTT
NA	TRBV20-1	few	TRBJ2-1	CSASLPVNEQFF	TGCAGTGCTAGTCTACCCGTCAATGAGCAGTTCTTC
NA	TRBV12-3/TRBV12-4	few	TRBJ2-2	CASSPGTTNTGELFF	TGTGCCAGCAGCCCCGGGACAACGAACACCGGGGAGCTGTTTTTT
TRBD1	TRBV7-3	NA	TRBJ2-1	CASSANRGSYNEQFF	TGTGCCAGCAGCGCCAACAGGGGCTCCTACAATGAGCAGTTCTTC
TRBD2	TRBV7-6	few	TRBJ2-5	CASSLRLAGEQETQYF	TGTGCCAGCAGCCTAAGACTAGCGGGGGAACAAGAGACCCAGTACTTC
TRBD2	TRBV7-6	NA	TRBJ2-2	CASSLFPLAGGTSNTGELFF	TGTGCCAGCAGCTTATTTCCGCTAGCGGGAGGGACCTCGAACACCGGGGAGCTGTTTTTT
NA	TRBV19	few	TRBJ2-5	CASRTVGGPTQYF	TGTGCCAGTAGAACCGTCGGGGGACCAACCCAGTACTTC
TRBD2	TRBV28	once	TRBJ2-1	CASSLTRGYSGRASDEQFF	TGTGCCAGCAGTTTAACCAGGGGCTATAGCGGGAGGGCCTCCGATGAGCAGTTCTTC
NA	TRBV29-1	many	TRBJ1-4	CSVGADHEKLFF	TGCAGCGTTGGGGCTGATCATGAAAAACTGTTTTTT
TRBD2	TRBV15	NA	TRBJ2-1	CATSQRGGDEQFF	TGTGCCACCAGTCAGCGGGGGGGCGATGAGCAGTTCTTC
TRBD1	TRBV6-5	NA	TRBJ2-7	CASSPDRGHTYEQYF	TGTGCCAGCAGCCCAGACAGGGGGCATACCTACGAGCAGTACTTC
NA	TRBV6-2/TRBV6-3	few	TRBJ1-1	CASSMDRAQAFF	TGTGCCAGCAGTATGGACCGAGCACAGGCTTTCTTT
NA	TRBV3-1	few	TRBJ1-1	CASSQVTGSTEAFF	TGTGCCAGCAGCCAAGTGACCGGATCCACTGAAGCTTTCTTT
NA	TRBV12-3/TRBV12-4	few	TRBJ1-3	CASSFSGNTIYF	TGTGCCAGCAGTTTCTCTGGAAACACCATATATTTT
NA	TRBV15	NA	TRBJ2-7	CATSREQFSEQYF	TGTGCCACCAGCAGAGAGCAGTTCTCGGAGCAGTACTTC
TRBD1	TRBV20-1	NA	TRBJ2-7	CSAREARGPYEQYF	TGCAGTGCTAGAGAGGCCAGGGGGCCCTACGAGCAGTACTTC
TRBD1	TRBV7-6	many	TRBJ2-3	CASSFTGGTDTQYF	TGTGCCAGCAGCTTTACAGGGGGCACAGATACGCAGTATTTT
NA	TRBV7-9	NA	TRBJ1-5	CASSSQAGVNQPQHF	TGTGCCAGCAGCTCGCAAGCGGGGGTCAATCAGCCCCAGCATTTT
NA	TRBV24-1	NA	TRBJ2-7	CATSDTTSGGAYEQYF	TGTGCCACCAGTGATACTACCAGCGGAGGAGCCTACGAGCAGTACTTC
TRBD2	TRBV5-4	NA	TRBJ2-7	CASSRGLALSYEQYF	TGTGCCAGCAGCAGGGGACTAGCGTTATCCTACGAGCAGTACTTC
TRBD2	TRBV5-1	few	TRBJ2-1	CASSPGLAGLNEQFF	TGCGCCAGCAGCCCGGGCCTAGCGGGACTCAATGAGCAGTTCTTC
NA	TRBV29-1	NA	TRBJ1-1	CSAVGTEAFF	TGCAGCGCCGTTGGCACTGAAGCTTTCTTT
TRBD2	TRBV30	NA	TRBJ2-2	CAWSAGFAGVATGELFF	TGTGCCTGGAGTGCGGGGTTCGCGGGAGTGGCCACCGGGGAGCTGTTTTTT
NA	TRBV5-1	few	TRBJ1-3	CASRSLDLGNTIYF	TGCGCCAGCAGGTCCCTGGATCTCGGAAACACCATATATTTT
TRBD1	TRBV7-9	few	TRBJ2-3	CASSRDRGPSTDTQYF	TGTGCCAGCAGCCGGGACAGGGGACCAAGCACAGATACGCAGTATTTT
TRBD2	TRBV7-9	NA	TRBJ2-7	CASSDKPGGEQYF	TGTGCCAGCAGCGATAAGCCGGGAGGAGAGCAGTACTTC
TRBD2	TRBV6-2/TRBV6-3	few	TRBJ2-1	CASRDRSGLAGQNEQFF	TGTGCCAGCAGAGACCGTTCGGGACTAGCGGGACAGAATGAGCAGTTCTTC
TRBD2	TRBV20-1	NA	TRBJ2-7	CSAKPSGRLAWGEQYF	TGCAGTGCCAAGCCTAGCGGGAGGCTCGCCTGGGGCGAGCAGTACTTC